Below, 30 T cell receptor beta chains from the same sample are listed, as sequenced in a study of CD8 T cells in Susac syndrome. A quantity of roughly 0.5 to 1 ug RNA underwent reverse transcription using random hexamers. From the immunoSEQ multiplex PCR reads, TCRdb called clonotypes with MiXCR, one entry per CDR3 protein. The sample consists of more than 80,000 distinct CDR3 sequences, roughly 95% of them appearing once. Sequenced input: CD8+ T cells from PBMCs. These receptors all come from a human donor with Susac syndrome.

The chain uses TRBV5-4 and TRBJ2-5; tentative D call: TRBD2 (6 bases). The CDR3 is 13 amino acids. Germline V lookup: CDR1 SGHNT, CDR2 YYREEE (reference sequence). Trimming took 5 bases from V and 4 from J, leaving 12 bases between them. CDR3 in amino acids: CASRLGEVETQYF. The CDR3 nucleotides read TGTGCCAGCAGACTCGGGGAGGTAGAGACCCAGTACTTC.

The rearrangement links TRBV7-9 to TRBJ2-7; TRBD1 agrees at 8 bases. Germline V CDR1 and CDR2: SEHNR, FQNEAQ (reference sequence). V trimming: 2 bases; J trimming: 0 bases; junction bases outside the gene matches: 9. The CDR3 extends over 17 amino acids. The CDR3 is CASSLFPRDRSSYEQYF. The CDR3 region has the DNA TGTGCCAGCAGCTTATTCCCTAGGGACAGGAGCTCCTACGAGCAGTACTTC.

The gene calls are TRBV9 and TRBJ2-1, with 8 bases that match TRBD2. Trimming removed 2 bases from V and 5 bases from J; junction bases left unmatched: 6. This CDR3 comprises 15 residues. Germline values: CDR1 SGDLS, CDR2 YYNGEE. The CDR3, as DNA: TGTGCCAGCAGCGTTTCCGGGGGGGCCCACAATGAGCAGTTCTTC. Protein product: CASSVSGGAHNEQFF.

The V call is TRBV13, the J call TRBJ2-7, with TRBD1 matching 9 bases. The length of the CDR3 is 14 residues. Germline V CDR1 and CDR2: PRHDT, FYEKMQ (reference sequence). The V and J ends lost 0 bases and 6 bases, in that order; junction bases with no gene match: 3. The CDR3 nucleotides are TGTGCCAGCAGCTTAGGACGGACAGGGGCCGAGCAGTACTTC. Translation: CASSLGRTGAEQYF.

The CDR3 loop is CATSRGGGGGEQFF. Written as DNA, the CDR3 is TGTGCCACCAGCAGAGGTGGAGGGGGAGGTGAGCAGTTCTTC. The rearrangement uses TRBV15 and TRBJ2-1; D might be TRBD1 or TRBD2, each matching 6 bases. V lost 1 base and J 9 bases, leaving 13 bases between the germline ends. The CDR3 is 14 residues long. Germline CDR1 reads LNHNV; CDR2 reads YYDKDF (reference sequence).

V usage is TRBV24-1 and J usage is TRBJ2-7; D is unresolved. Germline CDR1 KGHDR, CDR2 SFDVKD. This CDR3 spans 15 amino acids. The germline V and J ends were trimmed by 8 bases and 1 base, with 17 bases remaining between them. In nucleotides, the CDR3 is TGTGCCACCACACCTCGCCAGCACATATCCTACGAGCAGTACTTC. It is translated as CATTPRQHISYEQYF.

The V gene is TRBV14, the J gene TRBJ2-3; D is unclear. Trimming took 1 base from V and 2 from J, leaving 13 bases between them. From germline, CDR1 is SGHDN and CDR2 FVKESK. The CDR3 loop spans 16 amino acids. CDR3: CASSQVYESVTDTQYF. DNA of the CDR3: TGTGCCAGCAGCCAAGTTTATGAGAGTGTCACAGATACGCAGTATTTT.

The chain couples TRBV3-1 to TRBJ1-1; D remains unclear. V was cut by 2 bases and J by 2 bases, with 9 bases left in between. Germline CDR1 reads LGHDT; CDR2 reads YNNKEL (reference sequence). CDR3 length: 14 residues. The chain's CDR3 is CASSQLRGNTEAFF. In DNA form, the CDR3 reads TGTGCCAGCAGCCAATTGCGAGGTAACACTGAAGCTTTCTTT.

The V and J genes are TRBV7-6 and TRBJ2-7; D is possibly TRBD1 or TRBD2 (5 bases each). Trimming cost V 3 bases and J 7 bases, with 22 bases left between them. Germline V gives CDR1 SGHVS, CDR2 FNYEAQ. This CDR3 contains 16 residues. CDR3 DNA sequence: TGTGCCAGCAGCTTTGGTATTTCCGGGACGCCGTGGGAGCAGTACTTC. It codes for CASSFGISGTPWEQYF.

The V and J genes are TRBV9 and TRBJ1-1; weak D call: TRBD1 (6 bases). V was clipped by 4 bases and J by 1 base, with 8 bases between them. This CDR3 spans 13 amino acids. Germline CDR1 and CDR2: SGDLS and YYNGEE. CDR3 sequence: CASSSGENTEAFF. The CDR3, as DNA: TGTGCCAGCAGCTCAGGGGAGAACACTGAAGCTTTCTTT.

The chain combines TRBV4-1 with TRBJ2-5, with TRBD2 matching over 7 bases. The CDR3 sequence is 15 residues long. Germline CDR1 is MGHRA and CDR2 is YSYEKL. Trimming removed 0 bases from V and 5 bases from J; junction bases left unmatched: 6. The CDR3 bases are TGCGCCAGCAGCCAAGACGGCGGGGAGGGGGAGACCCAGTACTTC. Amino acids: CASSQDGGEGETQYF.

The chain is built from TRBV9 and TRBJ1-3; D may be TRBD1 (5 bases). The CDR3 is 14 residues long. With 2 bases removed from V and 0 bases from J, the gap between germline ends came to 6 bases. The germline CDR1 and CDR2 sequences are SGDLS and YYNGEE. The CDR3 here is CASSVGTSGNTIYF. The CDR3 bases are TGTGCCAGCAGCGTCGGGACCTCTGGAAACACCATATATTTT.

This rearrangement joins TRBV11-2 to TRBJ2-5; 7 nucleotides agree with TRBD2. J was trimmed by 3 bases and V by 4 bases; bases with no gene match: 2. CDR3 length equals 13 residues. Germline loops: CDR1 SGHAT, CDR2 FQNNGV. CDR3 protein: CASSYAGEETQYF. Here the CDR3 DNA reads TGTGCCAGCAGCTATGCGGGGGAAGAGACCCAGTACTTC.

This chain uses TRBV25-1 with TRBJ2-2; D is perhaps TRBD2 (5 bases). Germline assignment: CDR1 MGHDK and CDR2 SYGVNS. The V end lost 6 bases, the J end lost 4 bases, and 6 bases lay between the germline ends. CDR3 size: 12 residues. The CDR3 region has the DNA TGTGCCAGCAGGAGGGTCACCGGGGAGCTGTTTTTT. Translation: CASRRVTGELFF.

This chain links TRBV6-1 with TRBJ1-3; the match to TRBD1 covers 8 bases. The junction had 2 bases not matched to a gene; V was cut back by 5 bases and J by 2 bases. This CDR3 contains 14 residues. Germline lookup yields CDR1 MNHNS and CDR2 SASEGT. The CDR3 coding sequence is TGTGCCAGCAGTTCGGACAGGGCTGGAAACACCATATATTTT. This encodes CASSSDRAGNTIYF.

This sequence joins TRBV7-9 and TRBJ2-4, with D possibly TRBD2 on 5 matching bases. V gave up 4 bases and J gave up 8 bases, with 15 bases separating them. Germline V CDR1 and CDR2: SEHNR, FQNEAQ (reference sequence). This CDR3 contains 14 residues. CDR3 amino acids: CASSSEQWRDIQYF. CDR3 bases: TGTGCCAGCAGCTCTGAGCAGTGGCGGGACATTCAGTACTTC. The full variable domain, in which reference TRBV7-9 and TRBJ2-4 provide the parts outside the CDR3, is DTGVSQNPRHKITKRGQNVTFRCDPISEHNRLYWYRQTLGQGPEFLTYFQNEAQLEKSRLLSDRFSAERPKGSFSTLEIQRTEQGDSAMYLCASSSEQWRDIQYFGAGTRLSVL.

This chain joins TRBV18 and TRBJ2-5; D remains unclear. CDR1 is KGHSH, CDR2 LQKENI, per germline. Trimming took off 3 bases at V and 2 bases at J, with 10 bases between the two ends. The CDR3 runs 14 residues. The DNA of the CDR3 is TGTGCCAGCTCACCGGGGTCACAGCAAGAGACCCAGTACTTC. Translating gives CASSPGSQQETQYF.

This clonotype was found a few times. This chain links TRBV3-1 with TRBJ2-3, with D maybe TRBD1 (5 bases). Germline V lookup: CDR1 LGHDT, CDR2 YNNKEL (reference sequence). V was trimmed by 0 bases and J by 2 bases, leaving 12 bases between them. CDR3 size: 16 residues. CDR3 residues: CASSQEGAYPTDTQYF. For the CDR3, the DNA is TGTGCCAGCAGCCAAGAAGGGGCTTACCCCACAGATACGCAGTATTTT.

The J gene is TRBJ2-3, the V gene TRBV7-9; D unresolved. V lost 7 bases, J lost 2 bases, and 13 bases lay in between. CDR1 and CDR2 (germline): SEHNR, FQNEAQ (reference sequence). The CDR3 extends over 14 amino acids. The CDR3 bases are TGTGCCAGCACCCCAAACCCGGCCACAGATACGCAGTATTTT. This gives the protein CASTPNPATDTQYF.

The chain is built from TRBV27 and TRBJ2-3; D uncertain. Germline V gene lookup returns CDR1 MNHEY and CDR2 SMNVEV (reference sequence). V was cut by 5 bases and J by 1 base, with 13 bases left in between. This CDR3 spans 15 amino acids. CDR3 sequence reads: CASSMNGLRTDTQYF. CDR3 coding DNA: TGTGCCAGCAGTATGAACGGTCTTCGCACAGATACGCAGTATTTT.

The chain recombines TRBV9 with TRBJ1-1, with D perhaps TRBD1 (5 bases). CDR1 SGDLS and CDR2 YYNGEE come from the germline V gene. This CDR3 comprises 16 residues. The V and J ends lost 4 bases and 0 bases respectively, with 16 bases between them. This CDR3 reads CASSPHMGGLNTEAFF. The DNA of the CDR3 is TGTGCCAGCAGCCCCCATATGGGGGGATTGAACACTGAAGCTTTCTTT.

The rearrangement uses TRBV11-2 and TRBJ2-6, with 9 bases fitting TRBD1. The CDR3 covers 16 residues. Unmatched junction bases numbered 6, after V lost 5 bases and J lost 4 bases. Per germline, CDR1 SGHAT and CDR2 FQNNGV. The chain's CDR3 is CASSGRTGVGANVLTF. As DNA, the CDR3 is TGTGCCAGCAGCGGCCGGACAGGGGTCGGGGCCAACGTCCTGACTTTC.

This chain uses TRBV29-1 with TRBJ2-7, with D unresolved. Germline values: CDR1 SQVTM, CDR2 ANQGSEA. This CDR3 is built from 11 residues. Trimming took off 7 bases at V and 3 bases at J, with 10 bases between the two ends. The CDR3 DNA follows: TGCAGCGCCCGGTTGGACTACGAGCAGTACTTC. Translation: CSARLDYEQYF.

This chain links TRBV4-1 with TRBJ2-3, with D possibly called TRBD1 or TRBD2 (6 bases each). The CDR3 is 15 residues long. V lost 4 bases to trimming and J lost 1 base, with 12 bases between them. Germline V gives CDR1 MGHRA, CDR2 YSYEKL. The CDR3: CASSLEGEGTDTQYF. CDR3 nucleotide sequence: TGCGCCAGCAGCCTGGAGGGGGAGGGCACAGATACGCAGTATTTT.

This chain connects TRBV7-8 to TRBJ2-7; 8 positions agree with TRBD1. CDR3 length: 16 residues. CDR1 and CDR2 (germline): SGHVS, FQNEAQ. The ends lost 1 base at V and 0 bases at J; junction bases unmatched: 5. The CDR3 sequence: CASSLGVGTGSYEQYF. CDR3 nucleotides: TGTGCCAGCAGCTTAGGGGTAGGGACAGGCTCCTACGAGCAGTACTTC.

The V call is TRBV9, the J call TRBJ2-1, with no clear D. The germline V gene encodes CDR1 SGDLS and CDR2 YYNGEE. This CDR3 spans 15 amino acids. Trimming removed 2 bases at V and 10 bases at J, with 19 bases between. The CDR3 protein is CASSVPGSGPLEQFF. CDR3 DNA: TGTGCCAGCAGCGTGCCCGGTTCTGGACCTTTGGAGCAGTTCTTC.

V usage is TRBV25-1 and J usage is TRBJ2-1; 14 nucleotides line up with TRBD2. CDR3 length: 18 residues. The germline gives CDR1 MGHDK, CDR2 SYGVNS. Losses at the gene ends were 4 bases for V and 0 bases for J; bases not matched to a gene: 5. The CDR3 DNA reads as TGTGCCAGCAGTGGGACTAGCGGGGGGCGAAACTCCTACAATGAGCAGTTCTTC. This translates into CASSGTSGGRNSYNEQFF.

The chain uses TRBV14 and TRBJ2-3; the D is unclear. This CDR3 spans 13 amino acids. V lost 5 bases to trimming and J lost 6 bases, with 12 bases between them. From germline, CDR1 is SGHDN and CDR2 FVKESK. CDR3 bases: TGTGCCAGCAGCGCCCGGACGATGGATACGCAGTATTTT. Amino acids: CASSARTMDTQYF.

The J gene is TRBJ2-5, the V gene TRBV24-1; D not resolved. The ends were cut back, 0 bases at V and 5 bases at J, with 3 bases in the middle. CDR3 length: 12 residues. The germline V gene encodes CDR1 KGHDR and CDR2 SFDVKD. This CDR3 is CATSDLSETQYF. Written as DNA, the CDR3 is TGTGCCACCAGTGATTTGAGTGAGACCCAGTACTTC.

The sample holds a few counts of this clonotype. The genes are TRBV6-1 and TRBJ2-1; the match to TRBD2 covers 8 bases. V was clipped by 3 bases and J by 0 bases; unmatched bases: 4. This CDR3 contains 16 residues. Germline V gene data show CDR1 as MNHNS and CDR2 as SASEGT. The CDR3 DNA reads as TGTGCCAGCAGTGATAGCGGGGCGAGCTCCTACAATGAGCAGTTCTTC. As protein: CASSDSGASSYNEQFF.